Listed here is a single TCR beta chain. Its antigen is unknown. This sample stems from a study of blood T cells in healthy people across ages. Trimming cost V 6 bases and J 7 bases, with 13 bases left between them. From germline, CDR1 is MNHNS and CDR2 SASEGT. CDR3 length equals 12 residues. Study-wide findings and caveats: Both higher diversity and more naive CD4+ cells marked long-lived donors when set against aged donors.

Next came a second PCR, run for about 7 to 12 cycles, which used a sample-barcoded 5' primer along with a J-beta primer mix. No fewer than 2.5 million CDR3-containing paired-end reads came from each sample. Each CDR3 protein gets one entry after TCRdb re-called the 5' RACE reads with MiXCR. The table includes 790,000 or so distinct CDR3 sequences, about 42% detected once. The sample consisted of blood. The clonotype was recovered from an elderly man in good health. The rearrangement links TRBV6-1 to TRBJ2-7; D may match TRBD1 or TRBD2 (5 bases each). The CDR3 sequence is CASRWGSGEQYF. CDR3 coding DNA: TGTGCCAGCAGGTGGGGGTCTGGGGAGCAGTACTTC.